This TCR beta chain was retrieved from a study of blood T cell repertoires in COVID-19. This clone came up once. Allocation to cohorts depended on clinical history reported by the participants. Within 2 weeks before study entry, exposed participants met a COVID-19 case. Here immunoSEQ multiplex PCR was the method, and the copy in TCRdb shows in-frame clones only, minus some. Seen here are about 300,000 clones, around 85% observed once, and the top ten hold 1.5% to 2%. Germline values: CDR1 MDHEN, CDR2 SYDVKM. The CDR3 consists of 14 residues. V was trimmed by 6 bases and J by 5 bases, leaving 16 bases between them.

V is TRBV28 and J is TRBJ1-2, with D perhaps TRBD1 (6 bases). The source of this sequence is a woman in her twenties or thirties who had been exposed to COVID-19. The sequenced sample was PBMCs or T cells enriched from blood (not recorded which). The CDR3 DNA reads as TGTGCCAGCAGCCGCTCGGGACAACTTTATGGCTACACCTTC. Encoded protein: CASSRSGQLYGYTF.